This record covers a single T cell receptor (beta chain). These data belong to a study of blood T cell repertoires in COVID-19. Overall study: Samples of COVID-19 (acute and convalescent) were obtained from the United States, Italy and Spain. T cells, B-cell-depleted T cells, or PBMCs provided the cDNA or gDNA that served as material.

Per the study methods: How many nucleated cells were present was estimated from reference gene primer amplification. The repertoire was sequenced with immunoSEQ multiplex PCR; TCRdb's copy has only in-frame clones and lacks some. The V and J calls and clone size come from that table; D and trimming were worked out from the DNA. The sample records under 25,000 clones, about 90% being singletons. Losses at the gene ends were 4 bases for V and 5 bases for J; bases not matched to a gene: 9. CDR3 length equals 15 residues. CDR1 is SQVTM, CDR2 ANQGSEA, per germline. The receptor was isolated from a human donor with active COVID-19. The donor label of this sample is uncertain. The sample was peripheral blood. J is TRBJ2-3 and V is TRBV29-1, with 10 bases matching TRBD2. The CDR3 nucleotides read TGCAGCGTTGTTCCCGCTAGCGGGAGTGGAGATACGCAGTATTTT. This translates into CSVVPASGSGDTQYF.